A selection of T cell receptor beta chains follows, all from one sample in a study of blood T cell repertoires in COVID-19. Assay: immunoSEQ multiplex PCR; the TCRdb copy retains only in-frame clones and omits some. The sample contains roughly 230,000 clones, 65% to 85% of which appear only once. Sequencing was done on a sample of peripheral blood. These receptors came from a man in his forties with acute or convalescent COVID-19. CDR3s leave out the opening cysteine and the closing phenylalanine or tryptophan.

CDR3aa: ASSSYRVGNTEAF; j_gene: TRBJ1-1; v_gene: TRBV27
CDR3aa: ASRGDSRIGYT; j_gene: TRBJ1-2; v_gene: TRBV7-2
CDR3aa: ASSLVGAYSNQPQH; j_gene: TRBJ1-5; v_gene: TRBV7-9
CDR3aa: AISEAKTDGYT; j_gene: TRBJ1-2; v_gene: TRBV10-3
CDR3aa: ASSLAGDGTGHTEAF; j_gene: TRBJ1-1; v_gene: TRBV5-4
CDR3aa: ASSPGQGSGYT; j_gene: TRBJ1-2; v_gene: TRBV7-9
CDR3aa: ASSSSWGGDNSYEQY; j_gene: TRBJ2-7; v_gene: TRBV6-2/TRBV6-3
CDR3aa: ASSLAVRGSGEQF; j_gene: TRBJ2-1; v_gene: TRBV7-6
CDR3aa: ASSLGGYNSPLH; j_gene: TRBJ1-6; v_gene: TRBV11-2
CDR3aa: SVRVGGPDYGYT; j_gene: TRBJ1-2; v_gene: TRBV29-1
CDR3aa: ASSPLGGRDITGELF; j_gene: TRBJ2-2; v_gene: TRBV18